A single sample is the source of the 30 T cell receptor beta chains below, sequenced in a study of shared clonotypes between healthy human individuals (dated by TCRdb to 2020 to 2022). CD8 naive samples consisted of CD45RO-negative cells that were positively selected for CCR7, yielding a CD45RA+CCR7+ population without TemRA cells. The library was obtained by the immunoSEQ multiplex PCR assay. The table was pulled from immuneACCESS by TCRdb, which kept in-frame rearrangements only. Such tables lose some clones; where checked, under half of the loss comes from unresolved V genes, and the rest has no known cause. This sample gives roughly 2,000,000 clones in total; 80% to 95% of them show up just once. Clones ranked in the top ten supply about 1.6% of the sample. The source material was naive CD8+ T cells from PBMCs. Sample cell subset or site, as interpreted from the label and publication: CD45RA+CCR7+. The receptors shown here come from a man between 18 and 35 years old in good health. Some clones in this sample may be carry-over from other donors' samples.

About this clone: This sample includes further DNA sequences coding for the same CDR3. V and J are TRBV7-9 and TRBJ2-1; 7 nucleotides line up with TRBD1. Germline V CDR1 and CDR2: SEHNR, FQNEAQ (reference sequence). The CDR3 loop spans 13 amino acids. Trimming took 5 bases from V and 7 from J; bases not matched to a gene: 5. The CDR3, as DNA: TGTGCCAGCAGCCTCGGGACAGCAAATGAGCAGTTCTTC. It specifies CASSLGTANEQFF.

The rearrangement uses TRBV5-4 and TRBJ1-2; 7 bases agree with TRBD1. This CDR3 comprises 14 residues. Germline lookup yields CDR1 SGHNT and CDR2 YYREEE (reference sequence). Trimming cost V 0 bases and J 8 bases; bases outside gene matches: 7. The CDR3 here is CASSLAWAGGGYTF. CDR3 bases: TGTGCCAGCAGCTTGGCTTGGGCAGGGGGAGGCTACACCTTC.

CDR3 amino acids: CASSSGTGDEKLFF. The CDR3 bases are TGTGCCAGCAGCTCCGGGACAGGGGATGAAAAACTGTTTTTT. V gene TRBV11-2 combines with J gene TRBJ1-4; TRBD1 matches 10 bases. The CDR3 consists of 14 residues. Per the germline V gene, CDR1 is SGHAT and CDR2 is FQNNGV. V shed 4 bases and J 6 bases; nucleotides not matched to a gene: 2.

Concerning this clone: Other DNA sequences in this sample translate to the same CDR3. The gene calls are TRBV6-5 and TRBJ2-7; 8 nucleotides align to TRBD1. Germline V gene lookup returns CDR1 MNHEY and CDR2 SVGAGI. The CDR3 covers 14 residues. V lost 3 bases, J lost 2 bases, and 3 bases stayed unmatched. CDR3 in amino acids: CASSYEQGAYEQYF. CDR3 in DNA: TGTGCCAGCAGTTATGAACAGGGGGCCTACGAGCAGTACTTC.

The CDR3 DNA reads as TGTGCCAGCATTTCCAGGCCCTCCTCCTACGAGCAGTACTTC. It encodes CASISRPSSYEQYF. J is TRBJ2-7 and V is TRBV6-1, with D unresolved. The germline V and J ends were trimmed by 7 bases and 0 bases, with 13 bases remaining between them. Germline-derived CDR1 and CDR2 are MNHNS and SASEGT. CDR3 size: 14 residues.

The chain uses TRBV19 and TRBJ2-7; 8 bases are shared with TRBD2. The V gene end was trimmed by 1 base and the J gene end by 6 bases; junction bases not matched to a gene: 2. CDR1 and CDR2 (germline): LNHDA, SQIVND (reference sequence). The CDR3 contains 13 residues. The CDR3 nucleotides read TGTGCCAGTAGTATAGGCCTAGCGGGCGAGCAGTACTTC. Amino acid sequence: CASSIGLAGEQYF.

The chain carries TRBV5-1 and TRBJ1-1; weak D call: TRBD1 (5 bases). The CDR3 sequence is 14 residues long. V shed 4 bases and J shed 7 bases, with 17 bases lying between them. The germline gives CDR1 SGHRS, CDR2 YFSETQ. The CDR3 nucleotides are TGCGCCAGCAGCCCGAATTGGGGCCAGGTTGAAGCTTTCTTT. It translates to CASSPNWGQVEAFF. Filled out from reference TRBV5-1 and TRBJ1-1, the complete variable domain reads KAGVTQTPRYLIKTRGQQVTLSCSPISGHRSVSWYQQTPGQGLQFLFEYFSETQRNKGNFPGRFSGRQFSNSRSEMNVSTLELGDSALYLCASSPNWGQVEAFFGQGTRLTVV.

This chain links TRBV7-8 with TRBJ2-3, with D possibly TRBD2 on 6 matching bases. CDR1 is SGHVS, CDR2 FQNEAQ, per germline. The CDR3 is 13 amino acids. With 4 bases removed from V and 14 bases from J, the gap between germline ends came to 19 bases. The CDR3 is CASSSGDSDRPYF. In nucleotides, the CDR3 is TGTGCCAGCAGCTCCGGGGACTCCGACCGGCCGTATTTT.

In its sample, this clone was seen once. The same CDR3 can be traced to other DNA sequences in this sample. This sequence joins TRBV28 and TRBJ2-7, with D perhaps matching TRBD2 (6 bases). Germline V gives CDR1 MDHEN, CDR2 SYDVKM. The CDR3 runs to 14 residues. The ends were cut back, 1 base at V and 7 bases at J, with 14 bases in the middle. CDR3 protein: CASSLLSGRYEQYF. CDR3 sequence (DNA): TGTGCCAGCAGTTTATTGTCCGGGAGATATGAGCAGTACTTC.

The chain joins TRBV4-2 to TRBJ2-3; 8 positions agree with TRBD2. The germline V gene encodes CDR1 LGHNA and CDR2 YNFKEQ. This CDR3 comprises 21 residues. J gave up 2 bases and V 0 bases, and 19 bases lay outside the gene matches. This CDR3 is CASSQEVSGLVMDRDTDTQYF. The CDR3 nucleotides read TGTGCCAGCAGCCAAGAAGTTTCGGGACTAGTTATGGACCGAGACACAGATACGCAGTATTTT.

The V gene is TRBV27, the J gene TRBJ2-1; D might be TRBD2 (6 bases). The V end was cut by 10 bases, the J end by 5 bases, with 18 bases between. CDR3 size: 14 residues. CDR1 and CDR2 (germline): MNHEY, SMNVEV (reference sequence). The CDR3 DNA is TGTGCCACATCATCGGGACTCAACCACAATGAGCAGTTCTTC. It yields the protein CATSSGLNHNEQFF.

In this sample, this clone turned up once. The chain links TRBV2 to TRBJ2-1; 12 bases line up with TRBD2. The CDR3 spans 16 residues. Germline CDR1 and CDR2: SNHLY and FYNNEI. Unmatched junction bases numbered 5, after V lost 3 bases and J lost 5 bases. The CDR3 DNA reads TGTGCCAGCAGTGACTCTAGCGGGAGGGGCGACAATGAGCAGTTCTTC. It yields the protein CASSDSSGRGDNEQFF.

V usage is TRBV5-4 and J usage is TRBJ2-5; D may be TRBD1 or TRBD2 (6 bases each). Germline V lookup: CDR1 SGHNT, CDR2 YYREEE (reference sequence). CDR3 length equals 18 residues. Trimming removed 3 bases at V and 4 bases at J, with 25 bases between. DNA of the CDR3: TGTGCCAGCAGCTCAGGGACATGGTTACGGGAGTCGGGAGAGACCCAGTACTTC. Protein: CASSSGTWLRESGETQYF.

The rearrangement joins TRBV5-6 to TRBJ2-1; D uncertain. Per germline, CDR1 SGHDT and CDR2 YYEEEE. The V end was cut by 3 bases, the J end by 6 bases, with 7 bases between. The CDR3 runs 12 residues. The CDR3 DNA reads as TGTGCCAGCAGCTGGGTGGTCAATGAGCAGTTCTTC. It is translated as CASSWVVNEQFF.

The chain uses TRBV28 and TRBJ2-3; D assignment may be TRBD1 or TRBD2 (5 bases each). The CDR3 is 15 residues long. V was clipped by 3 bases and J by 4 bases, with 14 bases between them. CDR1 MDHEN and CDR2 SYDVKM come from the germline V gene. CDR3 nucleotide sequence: TGTGCCAGCAGTTTGGTCAGGGAGCGTGCAGATACGCAGTATTTT. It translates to CASSLVRERADTQYF.

CDR3 amino acids: CASSLAGIYEQYF. The CDR3 DNA is TGTGCCAGCAGCTTGGCGGGAATCTACGAGCAGTACTTC. The rearrangement joins TRBV7-3 to TRBJ2-7, with a possible D match to TRBD2 (6 bases). Germline V gives CDR1 SGHTA, CDR2 FQGTGA. The germline V and J ends were trimmed by 3 bases and 3 bases, with 9 bases remaining between them. This CDR3 spans 13 amino acids.

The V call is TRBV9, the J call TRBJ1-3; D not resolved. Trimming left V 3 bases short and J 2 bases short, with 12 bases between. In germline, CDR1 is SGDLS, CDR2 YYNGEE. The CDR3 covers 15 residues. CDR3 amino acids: CASSAERGAGNTIYF. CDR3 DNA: TGTGCCAGCAGCGCCGAACGGGGTGCTGGAAACACCATATATTTT.

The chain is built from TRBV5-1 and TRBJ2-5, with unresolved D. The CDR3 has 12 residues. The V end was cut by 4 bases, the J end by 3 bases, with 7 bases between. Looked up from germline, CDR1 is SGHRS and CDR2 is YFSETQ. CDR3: CASSEYEETQYF. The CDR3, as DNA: TGCGCCAGCAGCGAGTATGAAGAGACCCAGTACTTC.

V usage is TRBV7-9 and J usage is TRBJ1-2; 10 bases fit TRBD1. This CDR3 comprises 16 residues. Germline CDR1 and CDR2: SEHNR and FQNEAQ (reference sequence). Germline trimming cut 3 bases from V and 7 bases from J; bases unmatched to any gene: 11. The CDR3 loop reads CASSLATGGLGVGYTF. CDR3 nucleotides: TGTGCCAGCAGCTTGGCGACAGGGGGCCTGGGTGTTGGCTACACCTTC.

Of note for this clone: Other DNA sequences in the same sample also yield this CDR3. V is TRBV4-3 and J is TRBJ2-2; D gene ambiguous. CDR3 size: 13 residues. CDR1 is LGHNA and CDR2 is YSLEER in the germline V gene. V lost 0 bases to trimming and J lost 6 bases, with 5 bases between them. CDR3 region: CASSQDRAGELFF. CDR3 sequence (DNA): TGCGCCAGCAGCCAAGATCGTGCCGGGGAGCTGTTTTTT.

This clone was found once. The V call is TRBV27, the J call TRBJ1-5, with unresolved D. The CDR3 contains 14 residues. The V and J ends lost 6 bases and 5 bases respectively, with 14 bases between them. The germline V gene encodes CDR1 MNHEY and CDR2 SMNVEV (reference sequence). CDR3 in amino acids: CASRMTRGYQPQHF. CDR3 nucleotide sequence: TGTGCCAGCAGGATGACTCGAGGTTATCAGCCCCAGCATTTT.

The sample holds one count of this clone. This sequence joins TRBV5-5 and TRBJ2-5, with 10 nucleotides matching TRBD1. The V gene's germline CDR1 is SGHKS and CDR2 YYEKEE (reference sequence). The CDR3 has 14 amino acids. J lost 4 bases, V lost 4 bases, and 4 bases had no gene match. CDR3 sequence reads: CASSTTGGAETQYF. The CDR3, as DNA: TGTGCCAGCAGCACGACAGGGGGCGCAGAGACCCAGTACTTC.

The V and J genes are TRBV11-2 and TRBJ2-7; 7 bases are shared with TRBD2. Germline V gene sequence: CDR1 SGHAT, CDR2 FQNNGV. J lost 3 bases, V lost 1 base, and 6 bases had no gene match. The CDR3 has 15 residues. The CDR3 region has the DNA TGTGCCAGCAGCTTAGTGAGCGGGACCCTCTACGAGCAGTACTTC. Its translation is CASSLVSGTLYEQYF.

CDR3 nucleotide sequence: TGCGCCAGCAGCCAAACCGCCATCTTGACAGATACGCAGTATTTT. It is translated as CASSQTAILTDTQYF. V and J are TRBV4-1 and TRBJ2-3; D is ambiguous. The CDR3 covers 15 residues. Germline loops: CDR1 MGHRA, CDR2 YSYEKL. The V and J ends lost 2 bases and 3 bases respectively, with 12 bases between them.

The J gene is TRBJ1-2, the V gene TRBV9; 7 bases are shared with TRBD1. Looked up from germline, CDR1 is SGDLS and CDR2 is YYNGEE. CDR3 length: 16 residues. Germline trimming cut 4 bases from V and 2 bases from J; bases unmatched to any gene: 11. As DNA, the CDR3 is TGTGCCAGCAGCCCCCCCAGGACAGGAAAAAACTATGGCTACACCTTC. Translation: CASSPPRTGKNYGYTF.

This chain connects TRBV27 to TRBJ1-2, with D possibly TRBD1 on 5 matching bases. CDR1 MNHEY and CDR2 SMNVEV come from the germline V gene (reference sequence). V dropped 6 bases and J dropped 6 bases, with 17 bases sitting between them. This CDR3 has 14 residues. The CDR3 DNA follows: TGTGCCAGCAGCCCAAGGGTGGGGGTAGATGGCTACACCTTC. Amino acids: CASSPRVGVDGYTF.

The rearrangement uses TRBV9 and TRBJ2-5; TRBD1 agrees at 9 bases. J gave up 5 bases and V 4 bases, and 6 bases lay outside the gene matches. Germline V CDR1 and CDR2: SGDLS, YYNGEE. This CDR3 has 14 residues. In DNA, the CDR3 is TGTGCCAGCAGCCCCACAGGGGGCAGGGAGACCCAGTACTTC. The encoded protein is CASSPTGGRETQYF.

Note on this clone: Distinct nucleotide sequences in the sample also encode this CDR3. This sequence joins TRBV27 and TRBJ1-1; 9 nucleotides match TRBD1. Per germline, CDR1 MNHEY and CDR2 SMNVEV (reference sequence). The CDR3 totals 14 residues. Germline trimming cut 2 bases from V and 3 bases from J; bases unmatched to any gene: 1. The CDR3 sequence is CASSLRDRDTEAFF. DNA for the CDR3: TGTGCCAGCAGTTTACGGGACAGGGACACTGAAGCTTTCTTT.

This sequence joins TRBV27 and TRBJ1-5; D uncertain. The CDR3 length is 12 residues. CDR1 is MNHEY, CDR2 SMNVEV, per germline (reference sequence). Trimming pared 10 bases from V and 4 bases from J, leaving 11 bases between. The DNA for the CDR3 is TGTGCCACCGCACAAAGGAATCAGCCCCAGCATTTT. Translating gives CATAQRNQPQHF.

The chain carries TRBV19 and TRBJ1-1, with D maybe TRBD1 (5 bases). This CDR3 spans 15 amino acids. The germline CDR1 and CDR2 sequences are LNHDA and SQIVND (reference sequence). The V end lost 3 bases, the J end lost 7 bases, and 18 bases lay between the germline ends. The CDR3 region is CASSMVLGGSYEAFF. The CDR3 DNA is TGTGCCAGTAGTATGGTCCTCGGGGGTAGCTATGAAGCTTTCTTT. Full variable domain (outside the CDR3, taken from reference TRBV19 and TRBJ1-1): DGGITQSPKYLFRKEGQNVTLSCEQNLNHDAMYWYRQDPGQGLRLIYYSQIVNDFQKGDIAEGYSVSREKKESFPLTVTSAQKNPTAFYLCASSMVLGGSYEAFFGQGTRLTVV.